This T cell receptor beta chain emerged from a study of blood T cell repertoires in COVID-19. Study-wide background: Whether acute or convalescent, the COVID-19 samples came from the United States, Italy and Spain. Nucleic acid was either cDNA or gDNA, and it came from T cells, B-cell-depleted T cells, or PBMCs.

Trimming pared 2 bases from V and 11 bases from J, leaving 11 bases between. The CDR3 sequence is 13 residues long. Per germline, CDR1 SGDLS and CDR2 YYNGEE. Original processing notes: Estimates of nucleated cell counts were drawn from the amplification of reference gene primers. The data were produced by immunoSEQ multiplex PCR, yet TCRdb's version contains in-frame clones alone and is incomplete. V, J and clone size derive from that table, while D and trimming were established from the DNA sequence. The sample has 200,000 to 250,000 clones, approximately 82% seen once. This clone showed up just once.

The rearrangement joins TRBV9 to TRBJ1-6; the D is unclear. This TCR derives from an older woman with active or convalescent COVID-19. Sequences were obtained from peripheral blood. CDR3 loop: CASSVTPGAPLHF. CDR3 nucleotides: TGTGCCAGCAGCGTTACACCCGGGGCACCCCTCCACTTT.